A single sample gave rise to the 23 T cell receptor beta chains below, sequenced in a study of shared clonotypes between healthy human individuals. The naive CD8 fraction comprised CD45RO-negative cells positively selected for CCR7 and excluded terminally differentiated effector memory CD45RA+ cells. Method: immunoSEQ multiplex PCR; TCRdb's copy keeps in-frame clones and lacks some. The sample has about 2.2 million clones; about 94% are singletons. Sequenced material: naive CD8+ T cells from PBMCs. All receptors derive from a young man in good health. Some clones in this sample may be carry-over from other donors' samples.

This rearrangement joins TRBV30 to TRBJ2-7; TRBD2 matches 8 bases. The V gene end was trimmed by 3 bases and the J gene end by 6 bases; junction bases not matched to a gene: 13. The CDR3 is 15 residues long. Germline V CDR1 and CDR2: GTSNPN, SVGIG (reference sequence). This chain's CDR3 is CAWSRGLGGSVEQYF. CDR3 in DNA: TGTGCCTGGAGCCGGGGACTAGGAGGGTCAGTCGAGCAGTACTTC.

In this sample, this clone turned up a few times. The sample carries other DNA sequences with the same CDR3. The J gene is TRBJ1-1, the V gene TRBV29-1, with 7 bases that match TRBD1. The germline gives CDR1 SQVTM, CDR2 ANQGSEA. The CDR3 spans 12 residues. J lost 5 bases, V lost 4 bases, and 4 bases had no gene match. CDR3: CSVGARGTEAFF. The CDR3 nucleotides read TGCAGCGTTGGGGCCAGGGGGACTGAAGCTTTCTTT.

The V call is TRBV4-3, the J call TRBJ1-4, with 7 bases that match TRBD1. J lost 7 bases, V lost 3 bases, and 5 bases had no gene match. The CDR3 has 14 residues. Germline V lookup: CDR1 LGHNA, CDR2 YSLEER. CDR3 DNA: TGCGCCAGCAGCCATGACAGGGCGGCTGAAAAACTGTTTTTT. It encodes CASSHDRAAEKLFF.

The J gene is TRBJ2-2, the V gene TRBV30; a weak D match, TRBD1 (6 bases). This CDR3 has 12 residues. V was shortened by 8 bases and J by 7 bases, with 14 bases between the two germline ends. CDR1 and CDR2 from the germline V gene are GTSNPN and SVGIG (reference sequence). The CDR3 sequence is CAETGIGGELFF. The CDR3 nucleotides read TGTGCCGAAACAGGGATAGGCGGGGAGCTGTTTTTT.

About this clone itself: Different DNA sequences within this sample yield the same CDR3. The rearrangement uses TRBV27 and TRBJ2-1; the D gene is possibly TRBD2 (5 bases). The CDR3 totals 14 residues. Trimming cost V 2 bases and J 1 base, with 6 bases left between them. Germline V gene lookup returns CDR1 MNHEY and CDR2 SMNVEV (reference sequence). CDR3 bases: TGTGCCAGCAGTTTAACGGGATCCTACAATGAGCAGTTCTTC. This codes for CASSLTGSYNEQFF.

V is TRBV7-9 and J is TRBJ2-4, with TRBD1 matching 11 bases. The CDR3 consists of 15 residues. Germline assignment: CDR1 SEHNR and CDR2 FQNEAQ (reference sequence). Trimming took 5 bases from V and 5 from J; bases not matched to a gene: 5. The CDR3 bases are TGTGCCAGCAGCCCCAGGACAGGGGGCGAAAACATTCAGTACTTC. This gives the protein CASSPRTGGENIQYF.

V and J are TRBV6-5 and TRBJ1-3, with D unclear. V shed 7 bases and J shed 0 bases, with 13 bases lying between them. Germline CDR1 and CDR2: MNHEY and SVGAGI. The CDR3 covers 15 residues. The CDR3 DNA sequence: TGTGCCAGCACCCCGGACCGTTACTCTGGAAACACCATATATTTT. The encoded protein is CASTPDRYSGNTIYF.

The chain is built from TRBV28 and TRBJ1-1, with 8 bases lining up with TRBD1. The CDR3 contains 15 residues. Germline assignment: CDR1 MDHEN and CDR2 SYDVKM. Germline trimming cut 5 bases from V and 2 bases from J; bases unmatched to any gene: 7. The CDR3 spells CASSPWDRTNTEAFF. CDR3 in DNA: TGTGCCAGCAGTCCATGGGACAGGACCAACACTGAAGCTTTCTTT.

The rearrangement links TRBV7-9 to TRBJ1-1; D is unclear. Germline CDR1 reads SEHNR; CDR2 reads FQNEAQ (reference sequence). This CDR3 has 13 amino acids. V lost 1 base and J lost 11, with 14 bases in between. The CDR3, as DNA: TGTGCCAGCAGCTTAGACCGGACGCGAATCGCTTTCTTT. It codes for CASSLDRTRIAFF.

This chain joins TRBV6-1 and TRBJ2-1, with D possibly matching TRBD1 (5 bases). The germline gives CDR1 MNHNS, CDR2 SASEGT. CDR3 size: 16 residues. Trimming took off 2 bases at V and 4 bases at J, with 15 bases between the two ends. CDR3 protein: CASSEWGSGVYNEQFF. CDR3 nucleotides: TGTGCCAGCAGTGAATGGGGCTCAGGCGTATACAATGAGCAGTTCTTC.

This chain uses TRBV9 with TRBJ2-3; D might be TRBD1 (5 bases). This CDR3 comprises 18 residues. V lost 3 bases and J 2 bases, leaving 22 bases between the germline ends. Per germline, CDR1 SGDLS and CDR2 YYNGEE. CDR3 amino acids: CASSEKTVSGHTTDTQYF. CDR3 DNA: TGTGCCAGCAGCGAGAAGACAGTCTCGGGCCATACCACAGATACGCAGTATTTT.

V and J are TRBV4-1 and TRBJ1-2; 8 nucleotides line up with TRBD1. The V gene's germline CDR1 is MGHRA and CDR2 YSYEKL. The ends lost 3 bases at V and 8 bases at J; junction bases unmatched: 8. There are 14 residues in the CDR3. The CDR3 reads CASSHSEAGGGYTF. In DNA form, the CDR3 reads TGCGCCAGCAGCCACTCCGAGGCAGGGGGCGGCTACACCTTC.

This clone was recorded once. The same CDR3 can be traced to other DNA sequences in this sample. The rearrangement links TRBV7-2 to TRBJ2-7; D possibly corresponds to TRBD2 (6 bases). From germline, CDR1 is SGHTA and CDR2 FQGNSA. The CDR3 spans 13 residues. The germline V and J ends were trimmed by 5 bases and 3 bases, with 11 bases remaining between them. The CDR3 DNA is TGTGCCAGCAGCCCGCGGGGTTTCTACGAGCAGTACTTC. The encoded protein is CASSPRGFYEQYF.

This clone showed up just once. The V gene is TRBV5-1, the J gene TRBJ1-1; D gene unclear. The CDR3 is made up of 15 amino acids. The germline V gene encodes CDR1 SGHRS and CDR2 YFSETQ. The V end was cut by 1 base, the J end by 5 bases, with 15 bases between. The CDR3 sequence is CASSLMSSGRTEAFF. The CDR3 DNA is TGCGCCAGCAGCTTGATGAGTAGCGGAAGGACTGAAGCTTTCTTT.

The chain is built from TRBV7-7 and TRBJ2-7; TRBD1 aligns across 10 bases. The trim removed 4 bases at V and 2 bases at J, leaving 2 bases unmatched. The CDR3 is 14 amino acids. Germline V lookup: CDR1 SSHAT, CDR2 FNYEAQ (reference sequence). The chain's CDR3 is CASSSGTGAYEQYF. The CDR3, as DNA: TGTGCCAGCAGCTCCGGGACAGGGGCCTACGAGCAGTACTTC.

For this clone: This same CDR3 is encoded by further DNA sequences in the sample. The chain combines TRBV27 with TRBJ2-7; D uncertain. The germline V gene encodes CDR1 MNHEY and CDR2 SMNVEV (reference sequence). The germline V and J ends were trimmed by 5 bases and 6 bases, with 11 bases remaining between them. The CDR3 length is 12 residues. CDR3 sequence: CASSLPLGEQYF. CDR3 in DNA: TGTGCCAGCAGTCTACCACTTGGCGAGCAGTACTTC.

The chain employs TRBV19 and TRBJ2-7; 8 nucleotides line up with TRBD2. Trimming took 3 bases from V and 3 from J; bases not matched to a gene: 10. CDR3 size: 16 residues. The germline gives CDR1 LNHDA, CDR2 SQIVND (reference sequence). CDR3 sequence: CASSITHSGNGYEQYF. The CDR3 DNA follows: TGTGCCAGTAGTATTACTCATAGCGGGAATGGCTACGAGCAGTACTTC.

The chain couples TRBV4-1 to TRBJ2-7, with 9 bases fitting TRBD1. The V gene's germline CDR1 is MGHRA and CDR2 YSYEKL. J gave up 3 bases and V 1 base, and 7 bases lay outside the gene matches. The CDR3 sequence is 16 residues long. The CDR3 is CASSQGGTGNYYEQYF. In DNA, the CDR3 is TGCGCCAGCAGCCAAGGGGGGACAGGGAACTACTACGAGCAGTACTTC.

The chain links TRBV27 to TRBJ2-7, with 8 bases identical to TRBD2. Germline assignment: CDR1 MNHEY and CDR2 SMNVEV (reference sequence). The CDR3 has 16 amino acids. The V gene end was trimmed by 6 bases and the J gene end by 4 bases; junction bases not matched to a gene: 14. As DNA, the CDR3 is TGTGCCAGCAGCCTTCCCCCGCCTAGCGGGTTGTACGAGCAGTACTTC. Translated: CASSLPPPSGLYEQYF.

This clone showed up just once. The chain is built from TRBV9 and TRBJ2-3, with 10 bases matching TRBD2. The CDR3 spans 17 residues. V was clipped by 4 bases and J by 4 bases; unmatched bases: 12. Germline V gene lookup returns CDR1 SGDLS and CDR2 YYNGEE. The CDR3 loop reads CASSTDILAGDADTQYF. As DNA, the CDR3 is TGTGCCAGCAGCACCGACATCCTAGCGGGAGATGCAGATACGCAGTATTTT.

The chain links TRBV5-1 to TRBJ1-3, with D possibly matching TRBD1 (6 bases). The CDR3 is made up of 17 amino acids. Germline loops: CDR1 SGHRS, CDR2 YFSETQ. V lost 4 bases and J 2 bases, leaving 19 bases between the germline ends. CDR3 DNA sequence: TGCGCCAGCAGCCCTTTTTCTACAGGGAACACTGGAAACACCATATATTTT. It yields the protein CASSPFSTGNTGNTIYF.

The chain is built from TRBV27 and TRBJ2-7, with 9 positions matching TRBD1. CDR1 is MNHEY, CDR2 SMNVEV, per germline (reference sequence). The junction had 9 bases not matched to a gene; V was cut back by 2 bases and J by 4 bases. The CDR3 length is 16 residues. CDR3 DNA sequence: TGTGCCAGCAGTTTACAGTTGGGACAGGGTTTTTACGAGCAGTACTTC. It specifies CASSLQLGQGFYEQYF.

This clone appeared once. The chain is built from TRBV9 and TRBJ2-1; 9 bases fit TRBD2. CDR3 length equals 16 residues. Germline CDR1 reads SGDLS; CDR2 reads YYNGEE. V was clipped by 4 bases and J by 10 bases; unmatched bases: 15. The CDR3 DNA reads TGTGCCAGCAGCCCCCAGGGGCTAGCGGGAACCGCCGAGCAGTTCTTC. Residues: CASSPQGLAGTAEQFF.